This T cell receptor beta chain was sequenced during a study of T cell clonality in common variable immunodeficiency (dated by TCRdb to the mid-2010s). For sequencing input, CVID and control samples contributed equivalent amounts of genomic DNA. For every sample, a 60 bp segment covering the rearranged TCRbeta CDR3 region was amplified and then sequenced. The immunoSEQ assay, a bias-corrected multiplex PCR with high-throughput sequencing, was employed for TCRbeta amplification. The study's own analysis went as follows. Each unique nucleotide sequence was treated as a clone and annotated with V, D and J genes, copy number and frequency. Sequences were labeled productive if in frame, and non-productive if out of frame or containing stop codons. As previously described, clonality was calculated on the basis of Shannon's entropy. The predicted amino acid sequences of productive clones were used to derive mean CDR3 Kyte-Doolittle hydropathy. Using the R hclust function, scaled V gene usage was clustered hierarchically with Manhattan distance and complete linkage. Sharing of clones by CDR3 amino acid sequence was evaluated by resampling 12 repertoires per group over 100 rounds. Repertoires were searched for approximately 70 published EBV-specific and around 240 published CMV-specific TCRbeta sequences. A couple of CVID samples yielding fewer than 10,000 sequences were excluded from analysis, leaving a few dozen CVID repertoires. What TCRdb holds here is the immuneACCESS table cut down to in-frame rearrangements. Part of the clones is not present; checked against another copy, under half of the missing clones reflect an unresolved V gene, and the others are unexplained. The DNA was the basis for D and trimming; V, J and clone size are from that table. The sample comprises roughly 40,000 clones, and every one was counted more than once. The ten largest make up around 2.8% of the sample.

The CDR3 measures 15 amino acids from cysteine to phenylalanine. Only the CDR3 bases that were read are kept: 36 of them, in frame from base 1. CDR1 and CDR2 are drawn from the germline V gene: KGHSH, LQKENI. The research as a whole found: Even though DNA input was the same, control samples had an average of about 80,000 unique sequences each, compared with 30,000 to 40,000 in CVID samples. According to the authors, figuring out what caused the increased clonality in CVID would require sequencing the repertoires of T cell subpopulations. TCRbeta clonality was higher in CVID subjects than in healthy controls (t-test p = 0.018), and the increase was most characteristic of about a third of subjects. CVID subjects shared fewer TCRbeta clones with each other than healthy controls did (p < 0.0001). Reportedly, TCRbeta sequences from CVID had fewer deletions and N-nucleotide insertions, and highly modified clones with 13 or more V deletions were absent from CVID. Correlations between repertoire features and clinical complications were limited by patient heterogeneity within the CVID cohort.

Most CVID patients and most healthy controls were of Caucasian heritage. Heparinized peripheral whole blood samples of roughly 5 to 8 ml were obtained from each donor. Genomic DNA from adults with common variable immune deficiency (CVID) and from healthy adult controls was used for sequencing of TCRbeta CDR3 repertoires. The control group was made up of roughly 22 healthy adult volunteers (10 male and around twelve female) whose ages ranged from 23 to 66 years, with a mean age of approximately 35. Diluted blood was density-centrifuged over Hypaque 1077 or Ficoll-Paque to isolate peripheral blood mononuclear cells. Genomic DNA was obtained from unsorted mononuclear cells using either Qiagen column purification or a centrifugation-based method. This clone was counted between two and nine times. This clone's antigen is unknown. Read data end 3 residues before the CDR3 end; the end is taken from the germline J gene.

This sequence originates from a person between 18 and 75 years old in good health. The sequencing sample was made of peripheral blood mononuclear cells. The rearrangement combines TRBV18 with TRBJ2-3; the D gene is tentatively TRBD1 or TRBD2, each matching 5 bases. The CDR3 has the sequence CASSLEGPSNQPQYF. Partial CDR3 DNA: TGTGCCAGCTCCCTTGAGGGGCCGAGCAATCAGCCG.